This TCR beta chain was profiled in a study of cytomegalovirus exposure and HLA in healthy donors. Overall study: A prior study identified 100 million to 130 million unique TCR beta sequences from about 200 million T cells. Points from the study as a whole: Most CMV-associated TCR beta chains appeared HLA-restricted in a later analysis. The authors enumerated roughly 160 TCR beta chains as linked to cytomegalovirus.

Use of 60 Vbeta and 13 Jbeta primers characterized the PCR. Assay: immunoSEQ multiplex PCR; the TCRdb copy retains only in-frame clones and omits some. The table includes approximately 160,000 clones, less than 85% detected once. Of note for this clone: The antigen is undetermined.

CDR3 length: 13 residues. Trimming pared 3 bases from V and 7 bases from J, leaving 12 bases between. From germline, CDR1 is SGHVS and CDR2 FQNEAQ. Sequencing input: PBMCs. The J gene is TRBJ1-2, the V gene TRBV7-8; possibly TRBD1 for D (5 bases). This TCR was recovered from a man younger than 35 in good health and CMV-seronegative. DNA of the CDR3: TGTGCCAGCAGCTTCAGGCGGGGCCGTGGCTACACCTTC. It specifies CASSFRRGRGYTF.